The clone carrying this T cell receptor (beta chain) showed up just a few times. This sample was taken from a study of T cell repertoires in cytomegalovirus infection. This CDR3 is 17 amino acids long. With V trimmed by 5 bases and J by 2 bases, 13 bases remained unmatched. Germline CDR1 SGHVS, CDR2 FNYEAQ. In TCRdb, the reads were re-called with MiXCR into one record per CDR3 protein. The table has some 180,000 distinct CDR3 sequences, approximately 17% seen once. The genes are TRBV7-6 and TRBJ2-7; 9 positions agree with TRBD2. The TCR originated in a human donor in good health (CMV status not recorded). Some clones in this sample may be carry-over from other donors' samples. Input material: CD8+ T cells from PBMCs. The CDR3 coding sequence is TGTGCCAGCAGCCCTCAGTGGCCTAGCGGGGCAACCTACGAGCAGTACTTC. This sequence encodes CASSPQWPSGATYEQYF. Full variable domain (missing parts from reference TRBV7-6 and TRBJ2-7): GAGVSQSPRYKVTKRGQDVALRCDPISGHVSLYWYRQALGQGPEFLTYFNYEAQQDKSGLPNDRFSAERPEGSISTLTIQRTEQRDSAMYRCASSPQWPSGATYEQYFGPGTRLTVT.